Presented here are 27 T cell receptor beta chains from one specimen sequenced in a study of Graves' ophthalmopathy and Graves' hyperthyroidism. Amplified TCR beta CDR3 regions were obtained using RNA transcripts as template. The first-round RT-PCR employed HTBI primers together with the Qiagen OneStep RT-PCR kit. A multiplex PCR was then performed as the second round. TCRdb reanalysed the multiplex PCR reads using MiXCR and keeps one entry per CDR3 protein. The sample lists some 39,000 distinct CDR3 sequences; roughly 49% were seen once. Material: peripheral blood. These receptors originate from an adult woman with stable Graves' hyperthyroidism.

This clonotype has at least ten counts. Here the CDR3 reads CSASRESYGYTF. The CDR3 coding sequence is TGCAGTGCGTCTCGGGAATCTTATGGCTACACCTTC. The chain combines TRBV20-1 with TRBJ1-2; no definite D call. CDR1 and CDR2 from the germline V gene are DFQATT and SNEGSKA (reference sequence). V lost 6 bases and J lost 5, with 13 bases in between. CDR3 size: 12 residues.

This clonotype was detected many times. V gene TRBV6-1 combines with J gene TRBJ1-2; 10 bases line up with TRBD1. Per the germline V gene, CDR1 is MNHNS and CDR2 is SASEGT. The length of the CDR3 is 15 residues. The V gene end was trimmed by 3 bases and the J gene end by 3 bases; junction bases not matched to a gene: 4. The CDR3 reads CASSDGTGVDYGYTF. The CDR3, as DNA: TGTGCCAGCAGTGACGGGACAGGGGTTGACTATGGCTACACCTTC.

The V call is TRBV7-9, the J call TRBJ2-5; 8 bases match TRBD2. CDR1 is SEHNR, CDR2 FQNEAQ, per germline (reference sequence). V was pared by 3 bases and J by 5 bases, with 5 bases of the junction left unmatched. The length of the CDR3 is 14 residues. CDR3 in DNA: TGTGCCAGCAGCTTCCGGGAGGGCGGGGAGACCCAGTACTTC. It yields the protein CASSFREGGETQYF.

This clonotype was picked up many times. The chain combines TRBV5-1 with TRBJ1-1; tentatively, D is TRBD1 (6 bases). From germline, CDR1 is SGHRS and CDR2 YFSETQ. V was trimmed by 4 bases and J by 0 bases, leaving 13 bases between them. This CDR3 is built from 15 residues. CDR3 loop: CASSTGGLMNTEAFF. The CDR3 DNA sequence: TGCGCCAGCAGCACCGGGGGGCTCATGAACACTGAAGCTTTCTTT. The full variable domain, with the rest looked up from reference TRBV5-1 and TRBJ1-1, is KAGVTQTPRYLIKTRGQQVTLSCSPISGHRSVSWYQQTPGQGLQFLFEYFSETQRNKGNFPGRFSGRQFSNSRSEMNVSTLELGDSALYLCASSTGGLMNTEAFFGQGTRLTVV.

This clonotype occurred once. The junction differs from germline at one of its ends, possibly a read error. The rearrangement joins TRBV6-6 to TRBJ1-1, with TRBD1 matching over 9 bases. The CDR3 length is 14 residues. The germline CDR1 and CDR2 sequences are MNHNY and SVGAGI (reference sequence). In nucleotides, the CDR3 is TGCGCCAGCGTCCCGCGGGACAGGGCCACTGAAGCTCTCTTT. It specifies CASVPRDRATEALF.

This clonotype occurred many times. The chain employs TRBV29-1 and TRBJ2-7; the match to TRBD2 covers 9 bases. Germline V gene sequence: CDR1 SQVTM, CDR2 ANQGSEA. The CDR3 extends over 13 amino acids. The ends lost 4 bases at V and 4 bases at J; junction bases unmatched: 5. The CDR3 reads CSVVAGVEYEQYF. In DNA form, the CDR3 reads TGCAGCGTTGTAGCGGGAGTTGAATACGAGCAGTACTTC.

This clonotype was detected many times. V gene TRBV20-1 combines with J gene TRBJ2-3; 7 bases line up with TRBD1. V shed 6 bases and J 3 bases; nucleotides not matched to a gene: 9. This CDR3 has 14 amino acids. The germline V gene encodes CDR1 DFQATT and CDR2 SNEGSKA (reference sequence). The chain's CDR3 is CSAEGRGRTDTQYF. For the CDR3, the DNA is TGCAGTGCAGAGGGAAGGGGGCGGACAGATACGCAGTATTTT.

The CDR3 DNA reads TGTGCCAGCAGTTGGACAGGATTTAATCAGCCCCAGCATTTT. This encodes CASSWTGFNQPQHF. This rearrangement joins TRBV6-5 to TRBJ1-5, with TRBD1 identical over 7 bases. V dropped 4 bases and J dropped 4; count of bases not matched to a gene: 4. Per germline, CDR1 MNHEY and CDR2 SVGAGI. This CDR3 is 14 amino acids long.

This clonotype has a handful of counts. The chain uses TRBV4-1 and TRBJ1-2; 7 bases align to TRBD1. CDR3 length: 14 amino acids. Germline assignment: CDR1 MGHRA and CDR2 YSYEKL. The J segment lost 8 bases and the V segment lost 1 base, leaving 7 bases of the junction unmatched. CDR3 nucleotide sequence: TGCGCCAGCAGCCAAGTAGGGGGCGCGGCAGGCTACACCTTC. This translates into CASSQVGGAAGYTF.

V and J are TRBV19 and TRBJ2-7; D is uncertain. CDR3 size: 15 residues. Germline assignment: CDR1 LNHDA and CDR2 SQIVND (reference sequence). V lost 2 bases and J lost 2, with 13 bases in between. As DNA, the CDR3 is TGTGCCAGTAGTATAATGTACGGTGGACCCTACGAGCAGTACTTC. As protein: CASSIMYGGPYEQYF. The full variable domain, its missing parts supplied by reference TRBV19 and TRBJ2-7, is DGGITQSPKYLFRKEGQNVTLSCEQNLNHDAMYWYRQDPGQGLRLIYYSQIVNDFQKGDIAEGYSVSREKKESFPLTVTSAQKNPTAFYLCASSIMYGGPYEQYFGPGTRLTVT.

Notes on this clonotype: One end of the junction fails to match germline, which may point to a read error. This chain connects TRBV7-7 to TRBJ2-5; 10 positions agree with TRBD2. Looked up from germline, CDR1 is SSHAT and CDR2 is FNYEAQ (reference sequence). The CDR3 runs 15 residues. The chain's CDR3 is CASSVSSGSGGTQCF. Written as DNA, the CDR3 is TGTGCTAGCAGCGTCTCTAGCGGGAGTGGGGGGACCCAGTGCTTC.

This clonotype occurred many times. The V call is TRBV11-2, the J call TRBJ2-7; D perhaps matches TRBD2 (6 bases). Germline V gene data show CDR1 as SGHAT and CDR2 as FQNNGV. Between the trimmed V and J ends, which lost 0 bases and 0 bases, there was a span of 12 bases. This CDR3 is 16 amino acids long. CDR3 nucleotide sequence: TGTGCCAGCAGCTTAGATACTAGCTGGAGCTCCTACGAGCAGTACTTC. Translated: CASSLDTSWSSYEQYF. Looking up the rest from reference TRBV11-2 and TRBJ2-7 gives the full variable domain: EAGVAQSPRYKIIEKRQSVAFWCNPISGHATLYWYQQILGQGPKLLIQFQNNGVVDDSQLPKDRFSAERLKGVDSTLKIQPAKLEDSAVYLCASSLDTSWSSYEQYFGPGTRLTVT.

V and J are TRBV11-2 and TRBJ2-5; 8 bases are shared with TRBD2. Germline V CDR1 and CDR2: SGHAT, FQNNGV. This CDR3 comprises 14 residues. With V trimmed by 5 bases and J by 4 bases, 6 bases remained unmatched. The CDR3 spells CASSDSGSGETQYF. Written as DNA, the CDR3 is TGTGCCAGCAGCGACAGCGGGAGTGGAGAGACCCAGTACTTC.

The chain carries TRBV6-5 and TRBJ1-2; D is unclear. Between the trimmed V and J ends, which lost 6 bases and 5 bases, there was a span of 13 bases. Germline V CDR1 and CDR2: MNHEY, SVGAGI. The CDR3 runs to 13 residues. CDR3 nucleotide sequence: TGTGCCAGCAGCTCCCCGGACGAATATGGCTACACCTTC. Translating it yields CASSSPDEYGYTF.

This clonotype was found many times. The genes are TRBV10-2 and TRBJ1-1; 8 bases align to TRBD1. Germline loops: CDR1 WSHSY, CDR2 SAAADI. This CDR3 is built from 15 residues. Trimming at V came to 2 bases and at J to 4 bases, leaving 6 bases not matched to a gene. The CDR3 is CASSELIGQGTEAFF. The CDR3 nucleotides are TGCGCCAGCAGTGAGCTGATTGGACAGGGCACTGAAGCTTTCTTT.

This chain joins TRBV2 and TRBJ2-5; D not resolved. CDR3 length: 14 residues. CDR1 is SNHLY and CDR2 is FYNNEI in the germline V gene. Between the trimmed V and J ends, which lost 0 bases and 7 bases, there was a span of 12 bases. The CDR3, as DNA: TGTGCCAGCAGTGAAGCCGACCGAGTGGGGACCCAGTACTTC. It yields the protein CASSEADRVGTQYF.

V gene TRBV20-1 combines with J gene TRBJ2-7; 9 bases align to TRBD2. V gave up 5 bases and J gave up 5 bases; unmatched junction bases: 4. Germline V gene data show CDR1 as DFQATT and CDR2 as SNEGSKA (reference sequence). This CDR3 has 12 residues. CDR3: CSALAGVNEQYF. In nucleotides, the CDR3 is TGCAGTGCTTTAGCGGGAGTAAACGAGCAGTACTTC.

This chain uses TRBV20-1 with TRBJ2-7; D perhaps matches TRBD2 (6 bases). The germline CDR1 and CDR2 sequences are DFQATT and SNEGSKA (reference sequence). Between the trimmed V and J ends, which lost 4 bases and 6 bases, there was a span of 13 bases. CDR3 size: 12 residues. The CDR3 spells CSATGGPSEQYF. The CDR3 DNA reads as TGCAGTGCTACCGGAGGGCCAAGCGAGCAGTACTTC.

The rearrangement links TRBV18 to TRBJ1-1; TRBD1 matches 8 bases. The CDR3 consists of 16 residues. V lost 2 bases, J lost 1 base, and 6 bases stayed unmatched. The germline V gene encodes CDR1 KGHSH and CDR2 LQKENI. The CDR3 region is CASSPNMQGANTEAFF. The CDR3 DNA is TGTGCCAGCTCACCAAATATGCAGGGGGCGAACACTGAAGCTTTCTTT.

This clonotype occurred many times. The V gene is TRBV6-5, the J gene TRBJ2-5; D gene ambiguous. Germline assignment: CDR1 MNHEY and CDR2 SVGAGI. This CDR3 comprises 14 residues. Trimming took off 1 base at V and 2 bases at J, with 8 bases between the two ends. CDR3: CASSYLGRQETQYF. CDR3 coding DNA: TGTGCCAGCAGTTACTTGGGAAGACAAGAGACCCAGTACTTC.

By its share, this clonotype is medium-sized. This rearrangement joins TRBV5-1 to TRBJ2-5; D is uncertain. The CDR3 contains 13 residues. Trimming cost V 0 bases and J 5 bases, with 8 bases left between them. CDR1 and CDR2 (germline): SGHRS, YFSETQ. CDR3 sequence: CASSLEHGETQYF. CDR3 in DNA: TGCGCCAGCAGCTTGGAACACGGGGAGACCCAGTACTTC.

CDR3 sequence: CATSRDLTGAHYEQYF. The CDR3 coding sequence is TGTGCCACCAGCAGAGATCTTACAGGGGCCCACTACGAGCAGTACTTC. The rearrangement uses TRBV15 and TRBJ2-7; 7 positions match TRBD1. The ends lost 0 bases at V and 3 bases at J; junction bases unmatched: 8. Per germline, CDR1 LNHNV and CDR2 YYDKDF (reference sequence). CDR3 length: 16 amino acids.

In its sample, this clonotype was seen many times. The genes are TRBV30 and TRBJ1-2, with D maybe TRBD1 (5 bases). The CDR3 has 13 residues. Germline CDR1 and CDR2: GTSNPN and SVGIG (reference sequence). Trimming removed 3 bases from V and 8 bases from J, with 16 bases in between. CDR3 coding DNA: TGTGCCTGGAGCGGGACGCTTCAGCTCGGCTACACCTTC. This translates into CAWSGTLQLGYTF.

This clonotype has at least ten counts. The V gene is TRBV7-6, the J gene TRBJ1-3, with 8 positions matching TRBD1. J was trimmed by 7 bases and V by 1 base; bases with no gene match: 6. CDR3 length: 15 residues. Germline CDR1 is SGHVS and CDR2 is FNYEAQ. CDR3 bases: TGTGCCAGCAGCTTAGGCGGGACAGGAGGTAACACCATATATTTT. Amino acids: CASSLGGTGGNTIYF.

As regards this clonotype: An end of the junction does not agree with germline; a read error may underlie this. The chain recombines TRBV15 with TRBJ1-6, with no clear D. CDR1 is LNHNV, CDR2 YYDKDF, per germline (reference sequence). The CDR3 extends over 12 amino acids. CDR3 residues: CPTSRVNSPLHF. The CDR3 DNA sequence: TGTCCCACCAGCAGAGTCAATTCACCCCTCCACTTT.

This clonotype was detected a few times. The gene calls are TRBV6-5 and TRBJ2-5; 13 nucleotides match TRBD2. Germline values: CDR1 MNHEY, CDR2 SVGAGI. The CDR3 has 14 residues. V trimming: 6 bases; J trimming: 4 bases; junction bases outside the gene matches: 2. CDR3 DNA: TGTGCCAGCAGCGGACTAGCGGGAGCAGAGACCCAGTACTTC. Translating it yields CASSGLAGAETQYF.

This clonotype was counted ten times or more. The rearrangement links TRBV28 to TRBJ2-3; no clear D gene. Per the germline V gene, CDR1 is MDHEN and CDR2 is SYDVKM. The CDR3 length is 15 residues. The V end was cut by 2 bases, the J end by 2 bases, with 11 bases between. The CDR3 DNA follows: TGTGCCAGCAGTTTAGTCAGCCGGTACACAGATACGCAGTATTTT. Translating gives CASSLVSRYTDTQYF.